The present T cell receptor (beta chain) was sequenced within a study of shared clonotypes between healthy human individuals (dated by TCRdb to 2019 to 2021). Broadly, across the study: A few men and a couple of women, aged 18 to 49 years, made up the cohort. Per donor, three plates each were used for CD4 naive and CD4 memory, two for CD8 naive, and one for CD8 memory. To estimate repertoire size and how much clonotypes are shared between individuals, the study performed deep sequencing of blood TCR repertoires from roughly five healthy adults. To increase sequencing depth and limit assay-specific biases, different laboratories used diverse techniques to prepare libraries and sequence TCR repertoires. Leukapheresis yielded between about 0.94 and 8.9 billion PBMCs per donor. General study outcomes and caveats: Sampling was limited to blood, and TCR repertoires in tissue likely differ from TCR repertoires in blood. Even with the large sequencing depth, rarefaction of the sorted-subset datasets indicated that sequencing was incomplete. Compared with non-shared clonotypes, clonotypes shared by all four sorted-subset donors had higher generation probabilities. The small number of donors limited the genetic and exposure-history diversity represented. Pairwise subsampling indicated that sequencing depth was expected to affect the degree of clonotype sharing among donors. Naive subsets generally had larger estimated clonotype richness than memory subsets did. Sharing across several donors was observed for 4.5% to 6.5% of naive CD4, over 3% of naive CD8, 2% to 2.5% of memory CD4, and roughly 0.4% of memory CD8 clonotypes.

Based on the germline V gene (reference sequence), the CDR1 and CDR2 sequences are GTSNPN and SVGIG. V is cut back by 3 bases and J by 1 base, with 6 bases in the junction unmatched. Including the terminal cysteine and phenylalanine, the CDR3 comprises 14 residues. Here the CDR3 DNA is all that survives: 42 bases in frame from base 1. About this clone: Its antigen has not been determined. No base qualities exist here, and no much larger clone lies one base off it.

Using the deep immunoSEQ assay, multiplex PCR amplified TCR CDR3 regions from genomic DNA. For each cell subset, the extracted genomic DNA was distributed evenly across all wells of several immunoSEQ 96-well plates, and each plate served as one replicate. For sorted subsets, about 0.2 ug genomic DNA, equal to tens of thousands of T cell genomes, was loaded into each replicate PCR. Purified libraries were measured with a Qubit 3.0 fluorometer, size-checked on a Bioanalyzer 2100, and measured again with the KAPA Library Quantification kit. A separate single-read 150-cycle Illumina NextSeq 550 flow cell was used to sequence each immunoSEQ 96-well plate. Concerning the study's data processing: Because the immunoSEQ output included only junctional sequences and no quality scores, the filtering could not be the same as the filtering used for full-length reads. Sequences were annotated with PyIR, a Python wrapper for IgBLAST v1.9, and V/J genes and CDR3 were assigned using IMGT germline references. Reads were removed for weak V/J assignments (E-value above 1e-6), missing CDR3, stop codons, out-of-frame junctions, or ambiguous translated residues. A V3J clonotype was defined by an identical inferred V gene, J gene, and CDR3 amino acid sequence. Percentage overlap between repertoires was computed as shared unique clonotypes divided by the size of the smaller repertoire. Richness of each repertoire was evaluated using RTK rarefaction, the Chao1 estimator, and Recon v2.1 estimates of unobserved clonotypes. For all TCRbeta clonotypes obtained by the gDNA method from several donors, generation probabilities were computed with OLGA. Sourced from immuneACCESS, this table was stored by TCRdb with only in-frame sequences that have V and J called. A share of the clones is absent; for the studies checked, an unresolved V gene accounts for under half, and the remainder has no known explanation. The DNA was the basis for D and trimming; V, J and clone size are from that table. The sample contains roughly 1 million clones, about 75% of them found a single time. The ten largest clones take up about 1.4% of the sample.

Healthy HIV-negative adults with no recently reported acute infections or vaccinations were included as donors. All donors were Caucasian adults living in Nashville, Tennessee, USA. CD4+ T cells were enriched through magnetic negative selection, after which naive cells were positively selected on CD45RA and the remaining negative fraction served as the memory subset. After blood collection by leukapheresis, PBMCs were isolated using Ficoll-Histopaque density gradient centrifugation and then cryopreserved in the vapor phase of liquid nitrogen. Purity and quantity of every magnetically sorted T cell population were checked by analytical flow cytometry. Genomic DNA was isolated from each sorted fraction and quantified by UV absorbance on a Nanodrop 2000c.

The sequenced sample consisted of memory CD4+ T cells sorted from blood. This specimen's cell subset or site label, per the study, means: CD45RA-negative fraction. The clonotype comes from a man aged 18 to 29 in good health. The sequence joins TRBV30 to TRBJ2-7; TRBD1 fits 7 bases in the junction. The nucleotides are TGTGCCTGGAGCGGGGACAGCCGGTCCTACGAGCAGTACTTC. This translates into CAWSGDSRSYEQYF.